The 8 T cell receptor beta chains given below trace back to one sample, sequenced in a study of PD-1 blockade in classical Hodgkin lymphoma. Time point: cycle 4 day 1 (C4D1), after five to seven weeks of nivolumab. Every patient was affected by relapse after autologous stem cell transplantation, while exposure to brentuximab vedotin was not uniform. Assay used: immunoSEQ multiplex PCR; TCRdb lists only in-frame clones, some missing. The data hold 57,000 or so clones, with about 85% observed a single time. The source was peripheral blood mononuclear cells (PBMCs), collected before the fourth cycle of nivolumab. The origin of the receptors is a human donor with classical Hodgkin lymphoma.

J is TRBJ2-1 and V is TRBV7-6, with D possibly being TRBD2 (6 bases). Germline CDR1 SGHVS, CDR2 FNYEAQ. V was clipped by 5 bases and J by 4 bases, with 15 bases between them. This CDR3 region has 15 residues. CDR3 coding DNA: TGTGCCAGCAGCCGACTAGGACCCGGATACAATGAGCAGTTCTTC. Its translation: CASSRLGPGYNEQFF.

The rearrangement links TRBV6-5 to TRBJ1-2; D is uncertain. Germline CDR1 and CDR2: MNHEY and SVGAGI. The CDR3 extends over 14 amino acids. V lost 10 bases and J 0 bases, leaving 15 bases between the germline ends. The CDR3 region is CATSLRRTNYGYTF. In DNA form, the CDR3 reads TGTGCCACCTCACTTCGACGAACTAACTATGGCTACACCTTC.

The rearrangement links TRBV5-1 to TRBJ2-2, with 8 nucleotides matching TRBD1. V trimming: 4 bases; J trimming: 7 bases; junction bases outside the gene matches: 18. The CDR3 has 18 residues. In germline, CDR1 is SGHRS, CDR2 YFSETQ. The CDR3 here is CASSTLKMQGARGGELFF. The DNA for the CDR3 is TGCGCCAGCAGCACTTTAAAAATGCAGGGGGCTCGTGGCGGGGAGCTGTTTTTT.

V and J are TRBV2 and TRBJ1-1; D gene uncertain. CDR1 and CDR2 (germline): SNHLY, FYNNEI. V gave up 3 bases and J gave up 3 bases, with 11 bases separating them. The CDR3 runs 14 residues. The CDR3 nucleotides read TGTGCCAGCAGTGAGGGATCTCGGTACACTGAAGCTTTCTTT. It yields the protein CASSEGSRYTEAFF. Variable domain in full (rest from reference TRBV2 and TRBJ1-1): EPEVTQTPSHQVTQMGQEVILRCVPISNHLYFYWYRQILGQKVEFLVSFYNNEISEKSEIFDDQFSVERPDGSNFTLKIRSTKLEDSAMYFCASSEGSRYTEAFFGQGTRLTVV.

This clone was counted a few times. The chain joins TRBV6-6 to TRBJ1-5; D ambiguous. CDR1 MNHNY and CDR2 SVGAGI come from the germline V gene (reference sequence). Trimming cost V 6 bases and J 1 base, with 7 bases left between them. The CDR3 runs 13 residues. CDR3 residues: CASRTLSNQPQHF. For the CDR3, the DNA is TGTGCCAGCAGGACCCTAAGCAATCAGCCCCAGCATTTT.

The CDR3 coding sequence is TGTGCCAGTACTGTACGACTAGGGCCCTACGAGCAGTACTTC. Protein: CASTVRLGPYEQYF. The genes are TRBV19 and TRBJ2-7; D is perhaps TRBD2 (6 bases). Germline CDR1 is LNHDA and CDR2 is SQIVND (reference sequence). V lost 7 bases and J 2 bases, leaving 15 bases between the germline ends. CDR3 length: 14 amino acids.

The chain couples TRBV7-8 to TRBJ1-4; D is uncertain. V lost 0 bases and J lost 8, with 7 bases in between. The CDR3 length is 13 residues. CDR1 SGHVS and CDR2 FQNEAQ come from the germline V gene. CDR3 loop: CASSLAAAEKLFF. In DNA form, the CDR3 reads TGTGCCAGCAGCTTAGCTGCCGCGGAAAAACTGTTTTTT.

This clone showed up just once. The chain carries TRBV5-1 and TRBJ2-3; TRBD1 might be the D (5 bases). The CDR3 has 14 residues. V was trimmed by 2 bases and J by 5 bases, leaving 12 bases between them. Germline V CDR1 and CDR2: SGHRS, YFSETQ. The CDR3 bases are TGCGCCAGCAGCTTTGTCCAGGGTGTAGATACGCAGTATTTT. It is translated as CASSFVQGVDTQYF.